These 4 T cell receptor beta chains came from one sample sequenced in a study of T cell responses to AZD1222 COVID-19 vaccine. Data came from immunoSEQ multiplex PCR; TCRdb stores just in-frame clones and leaves some out. The table has 200,000 or so clones, 85% to 95% seen once. The sample in question was peripheral blood, obtained on day 0 of AZD1222 vaccination. These receptors originate from an adult in good health.

The J gene is TRBJ2-3, the V gene TRBV19, with 7 bases aligning to TRBD2. Trimming took 4 bases from V and 0 from J; bases not matched to a gene: 4. The CDR3 is 15 residues long. Germline loops: CDR1 LNHDA, CDR2 SQIVND (reference sequence). For the CDR3, the DNA is TGTGCCAGTAGTAGCGTTAGCGGGAGCACAGATACGCAGTATTTT. This translates into CASSSVSGSTDTQYF.

V usage is TRBV5-6 and J usage is TRBJ1-2; 7 bases fit TRBD1. The CDR3 runs 13 residues. Germline CDR1 SGHDT, CDR2 YYEEEE. With 4 bases clipped from V and 8 bases from J, the junction kept 8 bases outside the gene matches. This CDR3 reads CASSQRTGEGYTF. For the CDR3, the DNA is TGTGCCAGCAGCCAAAGGACAGGAGAGGGCTACACCTTC.

This clone was picked up one time. The chain is built from TRBV7-9 and TRBJ2-7, with D tentatively TRBD1 or TRBD2 (5 bases each). Germline V gives CDR1 SEHNR, CDR2 FQNEAQ (reference sequence). Trimming cost V 6 bases and J 3 bases, with 15 bases left between them. The CDR3 totals 14 residues. CDR3 sequence (DNA): TGTGCCAGCAGTTTTGGGACGGCACACTACGAGCAGTACTTC. Its translation: CASSFGTAHYEQYF.

This chain uses TRBV19 with TRBJ1-1; D gene unclear. V shed 9 bases and J shed 3 bases, with 17 bases lying between them. The length of the CDR3 is 14 residues. In germline, CDR1 is LNHDA, CDR2 SQIVND (reference sequence). CDR3 protein: CASHATPGYTEAFF. The DNA for the CDR3 is TGTGCCAGCCACGCGACACCGGGGTACACTGAAGCTTTCTTT.